The 19 T cell receptor beta chains given below trace back to one sample, sequenced in a study of blood T cell repertoires in COVID-19. Some clones are missing from TCRdb's copy, which holds only in-frame ones; the method was immunoSEQ multiplex PCR. The data contain about 170,000 clones, approximately 84% of them singletons. Material: PBMCs or T cells enriched from blood (not recorded which). These receptors were obtained from a man aged 45 to 65 who had recovered from COVID-19.

V gene TRBV9 combines with J gene TRBJ1-2, with D perhaps matching TRBD1 (6 bases). The CDR3 contains 15 residues. Trimming removed 0 bases from V and 4 bases from J, with 13 bases in between. The V gene's germline CDR1 is SGDLS and CDR2 YYNGEE. CDR3 sequence: CASSVAGGPLYGYTF. Here the CDR3 DNA reads TGTGCCAGCAGCGTAGCGGGGGGGCCTCTCTATGGCTACACCTTC.

The CDR3 is CASSLRGGRDPRGTDTQYF. CDR3 sequence (DNA): TGTGCCAGCAGCTTAAGGGGGGGCCGAGATCCTCGAGGGACAGATACGCAGTATTTT. The V and J genes are TRBV7-3 and TRBJ2-3, with TRBD2 as a possible D gene (7 bases). The CDR3 consists of 19 residues. The V end was cut by 1 base, the J end by 3 bases, with 23 bases between. Germline-derived CDR1 and CDR2 are SGHTA and FQGTGA.

This chain links TRBV6-5 with TRBJ1-1, with D possibly matching TRBD1 (5 bases). CDR1 is MNHEY and CDR2 is SVGAGI in the germline V gene. CDR3 length: 14 amino acids. Trimming pared 5 bases from V and 1 base from J, leaving 11 bases between. DNA of the CDR3: TGTGCCAGCAGTCCCCTGGGGGGGAACACTGAAGCTTTCTTT. Amino acids: CASSPLGGNTEAFF.

V usage is TRBV7-9 and J usage is TRBJ1-4; 7 nucleotides line up with TRBD1. CDR1 and CDR2 from the germline V gene are SEHNR and FQNEAQ (reference sequence). This CDR3 comprises 14 residues. Trimming took 5 bases from V and 4 from J; bases not matched to a gene: 4. The chain's CDR3 is CASSGDSNNEKLFF. DNA for the CDR3: TGTGCCAGCAGCGGGGACAGTAATAATGAAAAACTGTTTTTT.

The chain couples TRBV2 to TRBJ2-7, with TRBD1 identical over 8 bases. CDR3 length equals 13 residues. Germline V CDR1 and CDR2: SNHLY, FYNNEI. V gave up 6 bases and J gave up 5 bases; unmatched junction bases: 6. Here the CDR3 reads CASSPGQGHEQYF. CDR3 coding DNA: TGTGCCAGCAGCCCTGGACAGGGCCACGAGCAGTACTTC. Full variable domain (missing parts from reference TRBV2 and TRBJ2-7): EPEVTQTPSHQVTQMGQEVILRCVPISNHLYFYWYRQILGQKVEFLVSFYNNEISEKSEIFDDQFSVERPDGSNFTLKIRSTKLEDSAMYFCASSPGQGHEQYFGPGTRLTVT.

The rearrangement joins TRBV3-1 (or the pseudogene TRBV3-2) to TRBJ1-1; unclear D gene. V lost 4 bases to trimming and J lost 1 base, with 13 bases between them. The germline V gene encodes CDR1 LGHDT and CDR2 YNNKEL (reference sequence). This CDR3 has 15 amino acids. The CDR3 region has the DNA TGTGCCAGCAGCCGGAGGTTGCCCCAGAACACTGAAGCTTTCTTT. Protein sequence: CASSRRLPQNTEAFF.

The chain uses TRBV19 and TRBJ2-2; the D is unclear. Germline-derived CDR1 and CDR2 are LNHDA and SQIVND (reference sequence). V was clipped by 11 bases and J by 8 bases, with 12 bases between them. This CDR3 contains 11 residues. The CDR3 protein is CASRFAGELFF. For the CDR3, the DNA is TGTGCCTCCAGATTCGCTGGGGAGCTGTTTTTT.

The chain combines TRBV2 with TRBJ2-1; D perhaps matches TRBD2 (6 bases). Germline V CDR1 and CDR2: SNHLY, FYNNEI. The CDR3 runs 14 residues. The V end lost 4 bases, the J end lost 4 bases, and 11 bases lay between the germline ends. CDR3 in amino acids: CASSGWAGYNEQFF. The CDR3 DNA reads as TGTGCCAGCAGTGGTTGGGCGGGGTACAATGAGCAGTTCTTC. Full variable domain (rest looked up from reference TRBV2 and TRBJ2-1): EPEVTQTPSHQVTQMGQEVILRCVPISNHLYFYWYRQILGQKVEFLVSFYNNEISEKSEIFDDQFSVERPDGSNFTLKIRSTKLEDSAMYFCASSGWAGYNEQFFGPGTRLTVL.

This chain uses TRBV3-1 (or the pseudogene TRBV3-2) with TRBJ2-1; 7 positions match TRBD1. From germline, CDR1 is LGHDT and CDR2 YNNKEL (reference sequence). CDR3 length: 11 residues. V was clipped by 6 bases and J by 9 bases; unmatched bases: 2. The CDR3 nucleotides read TGTGCCAGCAGTGAGGGGGCTGAGCAGTTCTTC. Its translation is CASSEGAEQFF.

This clone showed up just a few times. The gene calls are TRBV19 and TRBJ1-5; 7 bases match TRBD1. V was clipped by 4 bases and J by 1 base; unmatched bases: 10. The germline gives CDR1 LNHDA, CDR2 SQIVND (reference sequence). The CDR3 runs 17 residues. CDR3 DNA sequence: TGTGCCAGTAGTACTAGACCGGGACAGAGAAGCAATCAGCCCCAGCATTTT. This encodes CASSTRPGQRSNQPQHF.

This chain connects TRBV21-1 to TRBJ1-1; the listed D gene, TRBD1, was not tested against the DNA. TRBV21-1 is labeled a pseudogene. The CDR3 contains 17 residues. CDR3 sequence reads: CASSKQLTGGPHTEAFF. CDR3 coding DNA: TGTGCCAGCAGCAAACAACTGACAGGGGGCCCCCACACTGAAGCTTTCTTT.

This chain connects TRBV13 to TRBJ2-1, with TRBD1 as a possible D gene (6 bases). Germline lookup yields CDR1 PRHDT and CDR2 FYEKMQ (reference sequence). The CDR3 has 15 amino acids. Trimming removed 7 bases at V and 8 bases at J, with 21 bases between. CDR3 amino acids: CASTLRGLTPDEQFF. CDR3 in DNA: TGTGCCAGCACCCTTAGGGGGTTGACTCCCGATGAGCAGTTCTTC.

The chain employs TRBV29-1 and TRBJ2-7; 7 bases agree with TRBD1. CDR1 SQVTM and CDR2 ANQGSEA come from the germline V gene. This CDR3 is built from 11 residues. The trim removed 6 bases at V and 7 bases at J, leaving 6 bases unmatched. CDR3 coding DNA: TGCAGCGTAGAAACAGGGGTAGAGCAGTACTTC. It is translated as CSVETGVEQYF.

The chain carries TRBV27 and TRBJ2-7, with 7 bases identical to TRBD1. CDR3 size: 13 residues. Germline-derived CDR1 and CDR2 are MNHEY and SMNVEV (reference sequence). The J segment lost 6 bases and the V segment lost 6 bases, leaving 8 bases of the junction unmatched. The CDR3 loop reads CASSATGASEQYF. For the CDR3, the DNA is TGTGCCAGCAGCGCCACAGGGGCAAGCGAGCAGTACTTC.

The CDR3 here is CASSVGGVGRSEQFF. The CDR3 DNA reads as TGTGCCAGCAGCGTTGGGGGAGTAGGGAGGTCCGAGCAGTTCTTC. V usage is TRBV9 and J usage is TRBJ2-1, with D possibly TRBD2 on 6 matching bases. Germline values: CDR1 SGDLS, CDR2 YYNGEE. V was pared by 2 bases and J by 10 bases, with 19 bases between. The CDR3 totals 15 residues.

This chain links TRBV19 with TRBJ1-2; no reliable D call. CDR1 LNHDA and CDR2 SQIVND come from the germline V gene (reference sequence). CDR3 size: 14 residues. V shed 6 bases and J shed 2 bases, with 13 bases lying between them. The CDR3 loop is CASRRVPGNYGYTF. CDR3 in DNA: TGTGCCAGTAGACGGGTACCGGGGAACTATGGCTACACCTTC.

The CDR3, as DNA: TGTGCCTGGAGTGTAAGGTCTAGCGGGGGTACAGATACGCAGTATTTT. This encodes CAWSVRSSGGTDTQYF. The chain carries TRBV30 and TRBJ2-3; the match to TRBD2 covers 10 bases. The CDR3 contains 16 residues. The J segment lost 3 bases and the V segment lost 0 bases, leaving 6 bases of the junction unmatched. Germline loops: CDR1 GTSNPN, CDR2 SVGIG (reference sequence).

The chain has TRBV9 and TRBJ2-3; possible D gene TRBD2, 6 bases. The length of the CDR3 is 14 residues. Deletions cut 1 base from V and 6 bases from J, with 12 bases between. Germline V lookup: CDR1 SGDLS, CDR2 YYNGEE. The DNA of the CDR3 is TGTGCCAGCAGCGTACGCGGGGTGAGTGATACGCAGTATTTT. Protein sequence: CASSVRGVSDTQYF.

This clone has more than one count but fewer than ten. The chain uses TRBV7-2 and TRBJ2-5, with D perhaps matching TRBD2 (5 bases). The V gene lost 5 bases and the J gene lost 7 bases, with 20 bases spanning the gap. The CDR3 length is 15 residues. Germline assignment: CDR1 SGHTA and CDR2 FQGNSA. The CDR3 bases are TGTGCCAGCAGCCCCACCCGGACCGTCGGAGGGACCCAGTACTTC. Translated, it gives CASSPTRTVGGTQYF.